These 10 T cell receptor beta chains originate from one sample sequenced in a study of shared clonotypes between healthy human individuals. Clones were read by immunoSEQ multiplex PCR, and TCRdb kept only the in-frame ones, dropping some. In the table there are fewer than 2.5 million clones, over 85% of which are singletons. Sequencing was done on a sample of naive CD4+ T cells from PBMCs. The subset: CD45RA+ positively selected. The receptors derive from a man aged 18-30 years in good health. Some clones in this sample may be carry-over from other donors' samples.

With regard to this clone: One junction end disagrees with the germline gene, perhaps due to a read error. The rearrangement joins TRBV18 to TRBJ1-4; D not resolved. The CDR3 covers 15 residues. Germline values: CDR1 KGHSH, CDR2 LQKENI. The CDR3 nucleotides read TGTGCCAGCTCACCATTTCCGGAGGGCGGTGAAAGACTGTTTTTT. This gives the protein CASSPFPEGGERLFF.

Here the CDR3 reads CASSQDPRLSRETNEKLFF. In DNA form, the CDR3 reads TGCGCCAGCAGCCAAGATCCCAGACTGTCACGGGAAACTAATGAAAAACTGTTTTTT. The chain carries TRBV4-1 and TRBJ1-4, with no clear D. V gave up 0 bases and J gave up 1 base, with 18 bases separating them. Germline V lookup: CDR1 MGHRA, CDR2 YSYEKL. There are 19 residues in the CDR3.

The chain uses TRBV7-7 and TRBJ2-2; 12 bases are a match to TRBD2. The V and J ends lost 5 bases and 4 bases, in that order; junction bases with no gene match: 8. Germline V gene lookup returns CDR1 SSHAT and CDR2 FNYEAQ (reference sequence). The CDR3 spans 17 residues. The CDR3, as DNA: TGTGCCAGCAGCCGGCTGACTAGCGGGAGCAGCACCGGGGAGCTGTTTTTT. It translates to CASSRLTSGSSTGELFF.

This chain joins TRBV4-1 and TRBJ2-3, with TRBD2 identical over 9 bases. The V and J ends lost 1 base and 2 bases, in that order; junction bases with no gene match: 13. This CDR3 spans 19 amino acids. From germline, CDR1 is MGHRA and CDR2 YSYEKL. In nucleotides, the CDR3 is TGCGCCAGCAGCCAAGTGGTGAGTAGCGGGAGAAAGGCCACAGATACGCAGTATTTT. Translation: CASSQVVSSGRKATDTQYF.

V is TRBV7-2 and J is TRBJ1-2, with D perhaps TRBD1 (6 bases). CDR3 length: 14 residues. Germline CDR1 SGHTA, CDR2 FQGNSA. Between the trimmed V and J ends, which lost 5 bases and 5 bases, there was a span of 15 bases. In DNA form, the CDR3 reads TGTGCCAGCAGCCAACAGGGATTCACATATGGCTACACCTTC. Protein sequence: CASSQQGFTYGYTF.

The chain uses TRBV28 and TRBJ2-1, with D unclear. The CDR3 has 12 residues. Germline CDR1 and CDR2: MDHEN and SYDVKM. The V gene lost 6 bases and the J gene lost 10 bases, with 13 bases spanning the gap. CDR3 in amino acids: CASRSTASEQFF. The CDR3 DNA sequence: TGTGCCAGCAGATCAACGGCGTCCGAGCAGTTCTTC.

The chain uses TRBV7-8 and TRBJ1-5, with D unclear. V lost 5 bases and J 5 bases, leaving 16 bases between the germline ends. From germline, CDR1 is SGHVS and CDR2 FQNEAQ. The CDR3 is 15 residues long. CDR3 loop: CASSPSPVSHQPQHF. The CDR3 DNA is TGTGCCAGCAGCCCAAGTCCCGTTTCCCATCAGCCCCAGCATTTT.

V is TRBV6-1 and J is TRBJ1-2; D is ambiguous. Trimming pared 0 bases from V and 2 bases from J, leaving 7 bases between. The CDR3 is 14 amino acids. CDR1 MNHNS and CDR2 SASEGT come from the germline V gene. This CDR3 is CASSEAHGNYGYTF. The CDR3 DNA reads as TGTGCCAGCAGTGAAGCGCACGGGAACTATGGCTACACCTTC.

The CDR3 sequence is CSVLIQGDSNQPQHF. The CDR3 nucleotides read TGCAGCGTCCTGATTCAAGGGGATAGCAATCAGCCCCAGCATTTT. The chain employs TRBV29-1 and TRBJ1-5, with D maybe TRBD1 (5 bases). The germline CDR1 and CDR2 sequences are SQVTM and ANQGSEA. V was clipped by 6 bases and J by 0 bases, with 15 bases between them. CDR3 length equals 15 residues.

In its sample, this clone was seen once. This chain links TRBV27 with TRBJ2-2, with 9 bases fitting TRBD1. The length of the CDR3 is 16 residues. With 4 bases clipped from V and 3 bases from J, the junction kept 6 bases outside the gene matches. The germline CDR1 and CDR2 sequences are MNHEY and SMNVEV (reference sequence). In DNA, the CDR3 is TGTGCCAGCAGTTCCACAGGGGGCCGGGACACCGGGGAGCTGTTTTTT. Amino acids: CASSSTGGRDTGELFF.